This entry is about one T cell receptor beta chain. What it binds is not known. These data belong to a study of cytomegalovirus exposure and HLA in healthy donors. Across the study: The early release's HLA-typed donors yielded approximately 81 million unique TCRs. Study-level findings and limits: Rare TCR sequences dominated, though some public TCRs recurred in many donors. Reported results showed that the classifier diagnosed cytomegalovirus status with high specificity and sensitivity.

13 Jbeta primers and 60 Vbeta primers were used for the PCR. Measured with immunoSEQ multiplex PCR; TCRdb has only the in-frame clones, and not every one. Of 95,000 to 150,000 clones in the sample, around 65% were seen once. The V gene's germline CDR1 is SGHDN and CDR2 FVKESK. This CDR3 is built from 15 residues. V was shortened by 4 bases and J by 4 bases, with 14 bases between the two germline ends. The gene calls are TRBV14 and TRBJ2-1; a possible D gene is TRBD2 (6 bases). This TCR was sampled from a man aged 18 to 30 in good health and CMV-seronegative. The sequenced material came from PBMCs. CDR3 amino acids: CASSPLGLQYNEQFF. DNA of the CDR3: TGTGCCAGCAGCCCCTTGGGACTGCAATACAATGAGCAGTTCTTC.